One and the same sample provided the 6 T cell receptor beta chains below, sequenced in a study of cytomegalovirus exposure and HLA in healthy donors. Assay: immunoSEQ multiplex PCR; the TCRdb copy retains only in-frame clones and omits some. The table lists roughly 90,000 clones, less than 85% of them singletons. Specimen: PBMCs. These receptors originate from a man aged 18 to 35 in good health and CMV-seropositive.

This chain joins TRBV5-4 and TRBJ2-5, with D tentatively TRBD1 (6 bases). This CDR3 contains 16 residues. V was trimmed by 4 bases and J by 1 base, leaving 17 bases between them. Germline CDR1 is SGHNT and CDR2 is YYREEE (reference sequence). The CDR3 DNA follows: TGTGCCAGCAGCCCCCTTCGACAGGCCGGCCAAGAGACCCAGTACTTC. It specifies CASSPLRQAGQETQYF.

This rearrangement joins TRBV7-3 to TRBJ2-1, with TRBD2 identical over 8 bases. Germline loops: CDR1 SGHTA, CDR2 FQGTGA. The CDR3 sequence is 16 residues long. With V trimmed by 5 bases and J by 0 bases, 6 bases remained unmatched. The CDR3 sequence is CASSPGGTFSYNEQFF. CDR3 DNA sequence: TGTGCCAGCAGCCCGGGGGGGACCTTCTCCTACAATGAGCAGTTCTTC.

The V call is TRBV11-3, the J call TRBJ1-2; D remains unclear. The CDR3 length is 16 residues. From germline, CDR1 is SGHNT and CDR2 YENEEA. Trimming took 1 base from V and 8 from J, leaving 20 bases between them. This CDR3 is CASSLGDFGFPGGYTF. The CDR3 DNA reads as TGTGCCAGCAGCTTAGGAGACTTTGGCTTCCCCGGGGGCTACACCTTC.

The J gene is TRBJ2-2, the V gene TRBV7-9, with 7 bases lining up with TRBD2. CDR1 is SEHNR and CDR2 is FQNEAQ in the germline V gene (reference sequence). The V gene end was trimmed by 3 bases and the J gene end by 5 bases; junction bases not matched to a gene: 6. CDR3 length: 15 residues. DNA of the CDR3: TGTGCCAGCAGCTTCGTAGCGGGCAGGACCGGGGAGCTGTTTTTT. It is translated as CASSFVAGRTGELFF.

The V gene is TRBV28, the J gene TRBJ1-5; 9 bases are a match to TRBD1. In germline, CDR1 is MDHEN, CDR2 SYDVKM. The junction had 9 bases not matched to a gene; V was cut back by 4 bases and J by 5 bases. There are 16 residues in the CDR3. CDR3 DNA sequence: TGTGCCAGCAGTTCCTATGGGACAGGGACCTATCAGCCCCAGCATTTT. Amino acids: CASSSYGTGTYQPQHF. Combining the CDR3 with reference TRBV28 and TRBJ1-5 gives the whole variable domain DVKVTQSSRYLVKRTGEKVFLECVQDMDHENMFWYRQDPGLGLRLIYFSYDVKMKEKGDIPEGYSVSREKKERFSLILESASTNQTSMYLCASSSYGTGTYQPQHFGDGTRLSIL.

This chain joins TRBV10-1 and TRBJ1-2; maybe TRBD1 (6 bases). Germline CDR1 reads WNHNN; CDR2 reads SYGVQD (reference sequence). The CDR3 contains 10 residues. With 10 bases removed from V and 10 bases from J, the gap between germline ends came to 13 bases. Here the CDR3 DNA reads TGCGCCACCTCGGGGGGCGACTACACCTTC. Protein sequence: CATSGGDYTF.